The clone carrying this TCR beta chain was seen a handful of times. Some clones are missing from TCRdb's copy, which holds only in-frame ones; the method was immunoSEQ multiplex PCR. The sample lists about 110,000 clones; about 90% were seen once. Looked up from germline, CDR1 is MNHEY and CDR2 is SVGAGI. The CDR3 is made up of 15 amino acids. Trimming took 2 bases from V and 4 from J; bases not matched to a gene: 5. The data originate from a study of T cell responses to AZD1222 COVID-19 vaccine. Study as a whole: Both about-4-week and about-12-week second-dose recipients were combined.

Sequenced here: peripheral blood, sampled on day 0 of AZD1222 vaccination. The chain uses TRBV6-5 and TRBJ1-1, with 9 bases aligning to TRBD1. The receptor's source is an adult in good health. The DNA for the CDR3 is TGTGCCAGCAGTTACGTGGGACAGGGTAGCACTGAAGCTTTCTTT. It codes for CASSYVGQGSTEAFF.